The 32 T cell receptor beta chains given below trace back to one sample, sequenced in a study of T cells in Graves' hyperthyroidism and ophthalmopathy (dated by TCRdb to the late 2010s). Libraries were made using multiplex PCR. Data came from an Illumina HiSeq 2000. Amplification of TCR beta CDR3 regions was carried out from RNA transcripts. For the first round of RT-PCR on the TCR CDR3, the HTBI primer set was used together with the Qiagen OneStep RT-PCR kit. The public reads were run again by TCRdb, first through fastp at Q25 and then through MiXCR, and only productive beta chains were kept. Rows with one shared CDR3 protein collapse into an entry with the most common genes and DNA. The table for this sample lists 220,000 or so distinct CDR3 sequences; about a sixth of them were counted only once. The top ten clones comprise 25% to 30% of the sample. The sequenced sample consisted of blood. These receptors all come from a young woman with Graves' ophthalmopathy.

In its sample, this clonotype was seen many times. The V and J genes are TRBV3-1 and TRBJ1-2, with unresolved D. CDR1 LGHDT and CDR2 YNNKEL come from the germline V gene (reference sequence). This CDR3 has 14 amino acids. Deletions cut 0 bases from V and 7 bases from J, with 12 bases between. The CDR3 region has the DNA TGTGCCAGCAGCCAAGATCTGCCGGCGGGTGGCTACACCTTC. This gives the protein CASSQDLPAGGYTF. The full variable domain, completed using reference TRBV3-1 and TRBJ1-2, is DTAVSQTPKYLVTQMGNDKSIKCEQNLGHDTMYWYKQDSKKFLKIMFSYNNKELIINETVPNRFSPKSPDKAHLNLHINSLELGDSAVYFCASSQDLPAGGYTFGSGTRLTVV.

This clonotype was counted ten times or more. V gene TRBV28 combines with J gene TRBJ1-2; a weak D match, TRBD1 (6 bases). The V and J ends lost 6 bases and 7 bases respectively, with 21 bases between them. The CDR3 runs 15 residues. From germline, CDR1 is MDHEN and CDR2 SYDVKM. DNA of the CDR3: TGTGCCAGCAGCGCCAAATTCAGGGGAAAAAGTGGCTACACCTTC. Translating it yields CASSAKFRGKSGYTF.

The CDR3 DNA is TGTGCCAGCAGTTCTCTCGGGACAGCTTACGAGCAGTACTTC. It is translated as CASSSLGTAYEQYF. The chain employs TRBV28 and TRBJ2-7; 7 nucleotides line up with TRBD1. This CDR3 comprises 14 residues. CDR1 is MDHEN and CDR2 is SYDVKM in the germline V gene. The V and J ends lost 4 bases and 4 bases, in that order; junction bases with no gene match: 7.

This clonotype showed up many times. The chain carries TRBV6-2 or TRBV6-3 and TRBJ1-2; 7 bases align to TRBD1. The CDR3 has 11 residues. Germline V gives CDR1 MNHEY, CDR2 SVGEGT. The junction had 2 bases not matched to a gene; V was cut back by 6 bases and J by 7 bases. Here the CDR3 DNA reads TGTGCCAGCAGCAACAGGGGTGGCTACACCTTC. Translating gives CASSNRGGYTF.

The chain recombines TRBV2 with TRBJ2-2; 13 nucleotides line up with TRBD2. Germline CDR1 SNHLY, CDR2 FYNNEI. With 7 bases clipped from V and 7 bases from J, the junction kept 6 bases outside the gene matches. This CDR3 has 15 residues. CDR3: CASTRTSGSIGELFF. CDR3 DNA: TGTGCCAGCACCAGGACTAGCGGGAGTATCGGGGAGCTGTTTTTT.

This clonotype was seen repeatedly, ten times or more. The rearrangement joins TRBV28 to TRBJ2-5, with D perhaps TRBD1 or TRBD2 (6 bases each). Germline V gene data show CDR1 as MDHEN and CDR2 as SYDVKM. The CDR3 runs 15 residues. V was clipped by 7 bases and J by 1 base, with 16 bases between them. Written as DNA, the CDR3 is TGTGCCAGCACCCCTAGTCGGGGGCCCCAAGAGACCCAGTACTTC. Translating gives CASTPSRGPQETQYF. The full variable domain, its missing parts supplied by reference TRBV28 and TRBJ2-5, is DVKVTQSSRYLVKRTGEKVFLECVQDMDHENMFWYRQDPGLGLRLIYFSYDVKMKEKGDIPEGYSVSREKKERFSLILESASTNQTSMYLCASTPSRGPQETQYFGPGTRLLVL.

This clonotype was recorded at least ten times. Here the CDR3 reads CASRQGASDTQYF. DNA of the CDR3: TGTGCCAGCAGACAGGGGGCCTCAGATACGCAGTATTTT. This chain links TRBV14 with TRBJ2-3, with TRBD1 matching 9 bases. The J segment lost 4 bases and the V segment lost 6 bases, leaving 2 bases of the junction unmatched. CDR3 length: 13 amino acids. Germline lookup yields CDR1 SGHDN and CDR2 FVKESK.

Ten or more counts support this clonotype. The chain joins TRBV2 to TRBJ1-4; D remains unclear. This CDR3 comprises 14 residues. CDR1 and CDR2 (germline): SNHLY, FYNNEI. Trimming cost V 3 bases and J 7 bases, with 12 bases left between them. The CDR3: CASSEGYTIEKLFF. CDR3 nucleotides: TGTGCCAGCAGTGAGGGATATACAATTGAAAAACTGTTTTTT.

The chain employs TRBV6-1 and TRBJ2-2, with D tentatively TRBD1 or TRBD2 (5 bases each). This CDR3 spans 12 amino acids. CDR1 is MNHNS and CDR2 is SASEGT in the germline V gene. V was pared by 6 bases and J by 5 bases, with 7 bases between. CDR3 loop: CASRWGTGELFF. The CDR3 DNA follows: TGTGCCAGCAGGTGGGGGACCGGGGAGCTGTTTTTT.

This clonotype was detected many times. This rearrangement joins TRBV12-3 or TRBV12-4 to TRBJ2-7; TRBD2 agrees at 7 bases. V was clipped by 10 bases and J by 3 bases; unmatched bases: 9. There are 13 residues in the CDR3. The CDR3 nucleotides read TGTGCCACCGGGACTACCATTGGCTACGAGCAGTACTTC. Its protein is CATGTTIGYEQYF.

This clonotype was seen more than once but under ten times. The chain uses TRBV4-1 and TRBJ2-1; no clear D. Trimming pared 0 bases from V and 7 bases from J, leaving 10 bases between. Germline V gene sequence: CDR1 MGHRA, CDR2 YSYEKL. The CDR3 length is 14 residues. The CDR3 coding sequence is TGCGCCAGCAGCCAAGATGTAGGCCAGAATGAGCAGTTCTTC. Protein: CASSQDVGQNEQFF.

The table lists this clonotype with a few counts. V is TRBV5-4 and J is TRBJ1-4; D gene uncertain. Between the trimmed V and J ends, which lost 3 bases and 1 base, there was a span of 7 bases. This CDR3 region has 14 residues. The germline gives CDR1 SGHNT, CDR2 YYREEE (reference sequence). For the CDR3, the DNA is TGTGCCAGCAGCTCGGGTCAAACTAATGAAAAACTGTTTTTT. Protein product: CASSSGQTNEKLFF.

This clonotype has ten or more counts. The gene calls are TRBV12-3 or TRBV12-4 and TRBJ1-3; D perhaps matches TRBD1 (5 bases). The CDR3 is made up of 14 amino acids. V was trimmed by 1 base and J by 4 bases, leaving 8 bases between them. The DNA of the CDR3 is TGTGCCAGCAGTTTAGTGACAGAAGGAAACACCATATATTTT. Residues: CASSLVTEGNTIYF.

In its sample, this clonotype was seen many times. The chain employs TRBV19 and TRBJ1-4; D ambiguous. V was pared by 6 bases and J by 0 bases, with 14 bases between. The CDR3 consists of 16 residues. CDR1 and CDR2 (germline): LNHDA, SQIVND (reference sequence). The CDR3 nucleotides are TGTGCCAGTAGACCGACTCTCCATGCAACTAATGAAAAACTGTTTTTT. Its protein is CASRPTLHATNEKLFF.

This clonotype has at least ten counts. The CDR3 DNA is TGTGCCAGCAGCCGAAAACAGGGGGCGAATCAGCCCCAGCATTTT. Amino acids: CASSRKQGANQPQHF. This chain uses TRBV7-2 with TRBJ1-5; 9 nucleotides agree with TRBD1. V lost 5 bases, J lost 4 bases, and 6 bases stayed unmatched. Germline CDR1 SGHTA, CDR2 FQGNSA. This CDR3 is 15 amino acids long. Full variable domain (remainder filled in from reference TRBV7-2 and TRBJ1-5): GAGVSQSPSNKVTEKGKDVELRCDPISGHTALYWYRQSLGQGLEFLIYFQGNSAPDKSGLPSDRFSAERTGGSVSTLTIQRTQQEDSAVYLCASSRKQGANQPQHFGDGTRLSIL.

The rearrangement links TRBV20-1 to TRBJ2-1; 9 nucleotides align to TRBD2. This CDR3 spans 15 amino acids. Germline V lookup: CDR1 DFQATT, CDR2 SNEGSKA (reference sequence). J was trimmed by 5 bases and V by 7 bases; bases with no gene match: 12. The chain's CDR3 is CSVPRRTSANNEQFF. The CDR3 DNA reads as TGCAGTGTTCCCCGGAGGACTAGCGCCAACAATGAGCAGTTCTTC.

This clonotype appeared a few times. The V call is TRBV4-3, the J call TRBJ2-6, with D maybe TRBD2 (6 bases). V was shortened by 0 bases and J by 4 bases, with 13 bases between the two germline ends. The CDR3 contains 17 residues. CDR1 and CDR2 (germline): LGHNA, YSLEER. The CDR3 DNA is TGCGCCAGCAGCCAAGATCGGGCGGGAACCGGGGCCAACGTCCTGACTTTC. Translated: CASSQDRAGTGANVLTF.

This clonotype was seen at least ten times. The chain employs TRBV5-8 and TRBJ2-5; D remains ambiguous. Per the germline V gene, CDR1 is SGHTS and CDR2 is YDEGEE. This CDR3 region has 16 residues. V dropped 0 bases and J dropped 1 base, with 13 bases sitting between them. The DNA of the CDR3 is TGTGCCAGCAGCTTGGTTCGTTACACAACCCAAGAGACCCAGTACTTC. Translated: CASSLVRYTTQETQYF.

This clonotype was seen repeatedly, ten times or more. J is TRBJ1-2 and V is TRBV27; D possibly corresponds to TRBD1 (6 bases). Germline CDR1 and CDR2: MNHEY and SMNVEV (reference sequence). V gave up 1 base and J gave up 8 bases, with 11 bases separating them. This CDR3 has 13 amino acids. The CDR3 spells CASSLYGGLGYTF. CDR3 coding DNA: TGTGCCAGCAGTTTATACGGGGGGCTAGGCTACACCTTC.

The sample holds many counts of this clonotype. The gene calls are TRBV4-2 and TRBJ2-1, with 8 bases aligning to TRBD1. Per germline, CDR1 LGHNA and CDR2 YNFKEQ. V shed 1 base, J shed 9 bases, and the junction held 8 bases outside the gene matches. The CDR3 contains 15 residues. The CDR3 nucleotides are TGTGCCAGCAGCCAAGGACAGGGGATTGCAATTGAGCAGTTCTTC. It yields the protein CASSQGQGIAIEQFF.

This rearrangement joins TRBV4-1 to TRBJ2-7; tentative D call: TRBD1 (6 bases). The V gene lost 3 bases and the J gene lost 5 bases, with 20 bases spanning the gap. From germline, CDR1 is MGHRA and CDR2 YSYEKL. The CDR3 has 16 residues. The CDR3 DNA reads as TGCGCCAGCAGCCACGAGCTCCTACAGGGTACCCACGAGCAGTACTTC. Protein product: CASSHELLQGTHEQYF.

This clonotype was detected only a few times. A single base separates this from a much larger clone, so it may be a read error. This chain links TRBV5-1 with TRBJ2-7; D is perhaps TRBD2 (5 bases). With 2 bases removed from V and 0 bases from J, the gap between germline ends came to 15 bases. Germline V lookup: CDR1 SGHRS, CDR2 YFSETQ. The CDR3 extends over 16 amino acids. In DNA, the CDR3 is TGCGCCAGCAGCTTCGCCGGCCGGGGTAGCTCCTACGAGCAGTACTTC. It translates to CASSFAGRGSSYEQYF.

This clonotype was counted at least ten times. The J gene is TRBJ2-7, the V gene TRBV28; TRBD2 matches 10 bases. Germline V gene sequence: CDR1 MDHEN, CDR2 SYDVKM. V lost 3 bases to trimming and J lost 5 bases; unmatched junction nucleotides: 4. This CDR3 is built from 14 residues. The CDR3 sequence: CASSFSSGSDEQYF. The CDR3 nucleotides are TGTGCCAGCAGTTTCTCTAGCGGGAGTGACGAGCAGTACTTC.

This clonotype occurred many times. The rearrangement joins TRBV5-1 to TRBJ2-7; a weak D match, TRBD2 (5 bases). Trimming pared 2 bases from V and 0 bases from J, leaving 15 bases between. Germline CDR1 and CDR2: SGHRS and YFSETQ. The CDR3 runs to 16 residues. DNA of the CDR3: TGCGCCAGCAGCTTCGGACTCCGCTTGAGCTCCTACGAGCAGTACTTC. Translation gives CASSFGLRLSSYEQYF.

The sample holds many counts of this clonotype. This sequence joins TRBV7-3 and TRBJ2-5; 10 bases align to TRBD1. The CDR3 consists of 16 residues. Germline CDR1 is SGHTA and CDR2 is FQGTGA. The junction had 11 bases not matched to a gene; V was cut back by 5 bases and J by 5 bases. The CDR3 spells CASSPGGTGVGETQYF. CDR3 nucleotide sequence: TGTGCCAGCAGCCCGGGGGGGACAGGGGTTGGGGAGACCCAGTACTTC.

This clonotype has ten or more counts. The chain has TRBV3-1 and TRBJ2-3, with TRBD2 matching over 7 bases. The CDR3 is 16 amino acids. From germline, CDR1 is LGHDT and CDR2 YNNKEL (reference sequence). V lost 4 bases, J lost 3 bases, and 10 bases stayed unmatched. CDR3 protein: CASSRRSGGRTDTQYF. The CDR3 coding sequence is TGTGCCAGCAGCCGTCGTTCGGGAGGTAGGACAGATACGCAGTATTTT.

V is TRBV13 and J is TRBJ1-1; TRBD1 might be the D (5 bases). Trimming shortened V by 2 bases and J by 4 bases, and 17 bases separated the two germline ends. Per germline, CDR1 PRHDT and CDR2 FYEKMQ (reference sequence). This CDR3 has 16 residues. The CDR3 is CASSLFDRRGVTEAFF. As DNA, the CDR3 is TGTGCCAGCAGCTTATTTGACAGACGGGGCGTCACTGAAGCTTTCTTT.

This clonotype was seen at least ten times. This sequence joins TRBV12-3 or TRBV12-4 and TRBJ2-5, with D possibly being TRBD1 or TRBD2 (5 bases each). This CDR3 region has 13 residues. Trimming removed 8 bases at V and 2 bases at J, with 12 bases between. The CDR3 reads CASLGWGQETQYF. The CDR3 coding sequence is TGTGCCAGCCTCGGTTGGGGGCAAGAGACCCAGTACTTC.

This chain connects TRBV6-5 to TRBJ1-1; TRBD1 matches at 7 bases. The CDR3 consists of 14 residues. Germline V lookup: CDR1 MNHEY, CDR2 SVGAGI. Trimming took 0 bases from V and 5 from J; bases not matched to a gene: 3. The CDR3 sequence is CASSYSQGGTEAFF. The CDR3 DNA sequence: TGTGCCAGCAGTTACTCCCAGGGGGGGACTGAAGCTTTCTTT.

This clonotype was seen only a few times. The V and J genes are TRBV28 and TRBJ2-7; the match to TRBD2 covers 12 bases. CDR3 length: 15 amino acids. Germline V gene sequence: CDR1 MDHEN, CDR2 SYDVKM. Trimming cost V 5 bases and J 5 bases; bases outside gene matches: 7. This CDR3 reads CASSRPPSGGDEQYF. As DNA, the CDR3 is TGTGCCAGCAGTCGACCTCCTAGCGGGGGGGACGAGCAGTACTTC.

This clonotype was detected ten times or more. The V gene is TRBV6-1, the J gene TRBJ2-5; D might be TRBD2 (5 bases). CDR1 is MNHNS, CDR2 SASEGT, per germline. The CDR3 length is 14 residues. The ends were cut back, 5 bases at V and 7 bases at J, with 17 bases in the middle. CDR3 sequence: CASSYAVGLGTQYF. The CDR3 nucleotides are TGTGCCAGCAGTTACGCGGTCGGACTGGGGACCCAGTACTTC.

Ten or more counts support this clonotype. The V gene is TRBV27, the J gene TRBJ2-7; possibly TRBD2 for D (6 bases). Germline CDR1 and CDR2: MNHEY and SMNVEV (reference sequence). This CDR3 has 14 amino acids. The V and J ends lost 3 bases and 3 bases respectively, with 12 bases between them. CDR3 sequence (DNA): TGTGCCAGCAGTTTTGCGGGGTTGCACTACGAGCAGTACTTC. Translation: CASSFAGLHYEQYF.